This T cell receptor (beta chain) was profiled in a study of blood T cells in healthy people across ages (dated by TCRdb to between 2015 and 2017). Some background on the complete study: In model experiments, roughly one uniquely barcoded TCR beta cDNA molecule per two T cells was captured by template switching. To avoid experimental bias, donors of different ages were spread randomly across the sequencing lanes. Two additional independent replicas of 1 million unique cDNA reads from the same blood draw were analyzed for two donors (one aged 18 to 29 and one aged 80 or older). Using deep sequencing normalized with unique cDNA molecular identifiers, the study measured how TCR beta repertoire diversity changes with age. The donors were divided into four age groups: young (average roughly 15 years), middle-aged (about 39), aged (under 70) and long-lived (about 79).

Inclusive of the bounding cysteine and phenylalanine, the CDR3 is 16 residues long. The kept DNA is CDR3 alone, 48 bases in frame from the first base. CDR1 and CDR2, looked up from the germline V gene, are SGHTA and FQGNSA. The V end gives up 1 base and the J end 7 bases, leaving 9 bases in the junction not matched to a gene. On this clonotype: This receptor's antigen is unknown. Base qualities are not at hand, and no much larger clone is one base apart.

General study outcomes and caveats: Compared with the aged group, the long-lived group had more naive CD4+ T cells, fewer expanded clones and increased TCR diversity, suggesting age selection. Observed TCR beta diversity per million T cells fell roughly linearly with age, and a significant reduction was already apparent by age around 40. Estimates of total diversity from one million sequenced T cells were regarded as lower bounds and underestimates. Donor CMV infection status was unknown, potentially confounding age-related changes in expanded clonotypes. Bulk unsorted PBMC profiling prevented conclusive comparison of naive and antigen-experienced compartments. The percentage of naive T cells measured by flow cytometry correlated strongly with observed TCR beta diversity.

Libraries were built with 5' RACE. The instrument was an Illumina HiSeq 2500. A second PCR of roughly 7 to 11 cycles was performed with a sample-barcoded 5' primer and a J-beta primer mix. A unique molecular identifier was introduced onto each TCR beta cDNA molecule by a template-switch 5' adaptor carrying 12 random nucleotides. At least 2.5 million CDR3-containing paired-end reads were obtained from each sample. First-strand cDNA was synthesized from all RNA with the Mint cDNA synthesis kit, primed by a TRBC-specific oligonucleotide. All cDNA was treated with uracil-DNA glycosylase and then went through a first 18-cycle PCR with the universal primers M1SS and BC2_uni_R. Per the original workflow: Each sample was normalized by randomly selecting 1 million high-quality reads, each carrying a distinct molecular identifier. Reads sharing molecular identifiers were discarded rather than binned into consensus sequences. MiTCR, set to a Q25 quality threshold and the strictest error-elimination algorithm, was used for CDR3 identification, clonotype clustering and error correction. A nonparametric unseen species model with Euler transformation was used to estimate lower-bound total TCR beta diversity. TCRdb handled the public reads itself, with Q25 trimming in fastp and clone calling in MiXCR, and kept productive beta chains. Rows are combined by CDR3 protein, so each entry shows the most common genes and DNA. TCRdb, rather than the study authors, made the V and J calls. Across this sample there are about 580,000 distinct CDR3 sequences, with 45% to 55% seen only once. The ten most abundant clones make up around 23% of the sample.

The donors were 40 or so Caucasian individuals from Russia, aged 6 to 90 years, who were systemically healthy. Ten milliliters of peripheral blood were drawn from each donor into EDTA-treated Vacutainer tubes. Ficoll-Paque density-gradient centrifugation was used to isolate PBMCs, with at least 7 million obtained per sample. Total RNA was extracted from PBMCs with Trizol reagent, with at least 6 micrograms obtained per sample. For every donor, flow cytometry on a PBMC aliquot measured the percentage of naive CD45RAhigh/CD27high T cells. The clonotype was recovered from a man at least 80 years old in good health. The sequenced material came from blood. The rearranged segments are TRBV7-2 and TRBJ2-7; 11 junctional bases match TRBD2. The CDR3 in this case is CASSLGGLAGGREQYF. The DNA sequence follows: TGTGCCAGCAGCTTAGGAGGGCTAGCGGGGGGCAGAGAGCAGTACTTC.